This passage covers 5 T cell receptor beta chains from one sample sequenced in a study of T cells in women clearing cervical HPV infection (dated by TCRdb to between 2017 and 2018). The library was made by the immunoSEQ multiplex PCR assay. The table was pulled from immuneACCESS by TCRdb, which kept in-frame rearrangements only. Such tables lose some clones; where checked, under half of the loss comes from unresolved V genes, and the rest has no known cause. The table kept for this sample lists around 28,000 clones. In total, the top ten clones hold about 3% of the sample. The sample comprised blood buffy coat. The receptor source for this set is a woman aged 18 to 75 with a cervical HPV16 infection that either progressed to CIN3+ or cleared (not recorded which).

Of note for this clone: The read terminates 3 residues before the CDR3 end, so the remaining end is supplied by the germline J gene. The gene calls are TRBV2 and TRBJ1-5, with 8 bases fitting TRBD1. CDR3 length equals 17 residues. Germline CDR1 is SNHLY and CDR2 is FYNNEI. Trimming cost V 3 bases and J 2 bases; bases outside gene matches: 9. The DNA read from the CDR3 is TGTGCCAGCAGTGACCCAGGGGGCTTCGGTGGCAATCAGCCC. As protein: CASSDPGGFGGNQP. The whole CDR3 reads CASSDPGGFGGNQPQHF. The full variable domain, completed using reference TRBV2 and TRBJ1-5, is EPEVTQTPSHQVTQMGQEVILRCVPISNHLYFYWYRQILGQKVEFLVSFYNNEISEKSEIFDDQFSVERPDGSNFTLKIRSTKLEDSAMYFCASSDPGGFGGNQPQHFGDGTRLSIL.

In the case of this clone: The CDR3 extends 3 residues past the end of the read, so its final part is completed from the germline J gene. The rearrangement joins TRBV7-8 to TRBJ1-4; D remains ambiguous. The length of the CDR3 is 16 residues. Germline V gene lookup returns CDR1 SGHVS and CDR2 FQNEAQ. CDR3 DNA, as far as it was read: TGTGCCAGCAGCGCACATTTGACGGACTATAATTCACCA. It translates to CASSAHLTDYNSP. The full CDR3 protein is CASSAHLTDYNSPLFF.

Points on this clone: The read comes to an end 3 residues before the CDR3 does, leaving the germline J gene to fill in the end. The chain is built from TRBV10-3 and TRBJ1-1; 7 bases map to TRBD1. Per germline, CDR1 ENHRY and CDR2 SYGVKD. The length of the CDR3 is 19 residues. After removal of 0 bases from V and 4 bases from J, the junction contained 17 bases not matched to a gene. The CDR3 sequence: CAISESAPKGAPSTTEAFF. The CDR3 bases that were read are TGTGCCATCAGTGAGTCCGCCCCGAAGGGGGCCCCCTCTACCACTGAA.

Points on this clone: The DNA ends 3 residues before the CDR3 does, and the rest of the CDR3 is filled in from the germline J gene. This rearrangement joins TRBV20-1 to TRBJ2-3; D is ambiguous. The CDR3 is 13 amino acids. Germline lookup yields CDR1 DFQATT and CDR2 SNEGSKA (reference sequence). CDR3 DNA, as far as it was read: TGCAGTGCTTTTAGGGTGTCTCAAGAGACG. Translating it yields CSAFRVSQET. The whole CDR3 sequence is CSAFRVSQETQYF.

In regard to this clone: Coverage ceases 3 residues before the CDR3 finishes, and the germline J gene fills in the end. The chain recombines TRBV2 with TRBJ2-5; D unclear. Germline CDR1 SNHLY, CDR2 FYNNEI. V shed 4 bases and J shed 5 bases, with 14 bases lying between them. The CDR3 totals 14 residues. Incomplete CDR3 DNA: TGTGCCAGCAGTGTTCTTACGCAAGGGGAGACC. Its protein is CASSVLTQGET. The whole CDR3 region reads CASSVLTQGETQYF.